This T cell receptor beta chain was sequenced during a study of blood T cell repertoires in COVID-19. On the study more broadly: Nucleic acid was either cDNA or gDNA, and it came from T cells, B-cell-depleted T cells, or PBMCs.

The CDR3 covers 14 residues. Germline CDR1 is SEHNR and CDR2 is FQNEAQ (reference sequence). The V gene lost 5 bases and the J gene lost 4 bases, with 14 bases spanning the gap. Produced via immunoSEQ multiplex PCR; TCRdb's table is partial and in-frame only. The data hold roughly 700,000 clones, with 70% to 90% observed a single time. The sample taken for sequencing was peripheral blood. This clonotype originated in a woman aged 18-29 years with acute or convalescent COVID-19. V gene TRBV7-9 combines with J gene TRBJ2-5; possible D gene TRBD1, 7 bases. The CDR3 protein is CASSLRQGGETQYF. As DNA, the CDR3 is TGTGCCAGCAGCCTAAGACAGGGAGGAGAGACCCAGTACTTC.